The TCR beta chain described here comes from a study of human T cells and chemical hapten exposure. Whole-study findings and limits: TCRs exceeding 1 in 1000 frequency stayed unchanged with DPC sensitization.

The authors extracted total RNA from unfractionated whole blood. This clonotype was recorded many times. Its target is not known. J gave up 1 base and V 7 bases, and 1 base lay outside the gene matches. Looked up from germline, CDR1 is MDHEN and CDR2 is SYDVKM. The CDR3 runs to 14 residues. The study used a library that attached unique molecular identifiers to individual cDNA molecules. MiXCR, applied by TCRdb to the 5' RACE reads, yields one record per CDR3 protein. The table records 130,000 or so distinct CDR3 sequences, 4.1% of them present only once. The origin of this receptor is a female donor in good health. This chain links TRBV28 with TRBJ2-5; 12 nucleotides align to TRBD2. The CDR3 bases are TGTGCCAGCAAGACTAGCGGGGGCCAAGAGACCCAGTACTTC. Protein sequence: CASKTSGGQETQYF. Variable domain in full (rest from reference TRBV28 and TRBJ2-5): DVKVTQSSRYLVKRTGEKVFLECVQDMDHENMFWYRQDPGLGLRLIYFSYDVKMKEKGDIPEGYSVSREKKERFSLILESASTNQTSMYLCASKTSGGQETQYFGPGTRLLVL.